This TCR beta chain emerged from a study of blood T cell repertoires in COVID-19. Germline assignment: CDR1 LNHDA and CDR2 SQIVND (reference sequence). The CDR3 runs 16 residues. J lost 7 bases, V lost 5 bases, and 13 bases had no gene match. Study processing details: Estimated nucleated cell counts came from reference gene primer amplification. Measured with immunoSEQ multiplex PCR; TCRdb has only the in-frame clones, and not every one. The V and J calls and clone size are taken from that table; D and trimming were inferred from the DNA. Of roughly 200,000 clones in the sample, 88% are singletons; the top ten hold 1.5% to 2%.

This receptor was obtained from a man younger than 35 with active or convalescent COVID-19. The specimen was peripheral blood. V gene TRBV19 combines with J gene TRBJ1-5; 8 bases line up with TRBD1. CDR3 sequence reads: CASSQFEGQGMQPQHF. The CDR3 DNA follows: TGTGCCAGTAGTCAATTCGAAGGACAGGGCATGCAGCCCCAGCATTTT.